The entry that follows covers one TCR beta chain sequence. V shed 3 bases and J shed 4 bases, with 12 bases lying between them. CDR1 is LNHDA and CDR2 is SQIVND in the germline V gene (reference sequence). This CDR3 has 15 residues. Original data processing: Researchers report that nucleated cell counts were estimated from reference gene primer amplification. Sequenced by immunoSEQ multiplex PCR; TCRdb stores in-frame clones only, minus some. The V and J calls and clone size are taken from that table; D and trimming were inferred from the DNA. The sample comprises 250,000 to 300,000 clones, about 90% of which are singletons, and more than 9.5% rests with the top ten. The data originate from a study of blood T cell repertoires in COVID-19. About the research overall: T cells, B-cell-depleted T cells, or PBMCs supplied cDNA or gDNA.

Patients from Seattle were sampled longitudinally, starting during active infection. The chain carries TRBV19 and TRBJ2-2, with D tentatively TRBD2 (6 bases). The sequence came from a woman aged 30 to 39 with COVID-19, enrolled during active disease. Sequencing input: peripheral blood. CDR3 protein: CASSIVAVLTGELFF. CDR3 nucleotide sequence: TGTGCCAGTAGTATTGTAGCGGTGCTCACCGGGGAGCTGTTTTTT.